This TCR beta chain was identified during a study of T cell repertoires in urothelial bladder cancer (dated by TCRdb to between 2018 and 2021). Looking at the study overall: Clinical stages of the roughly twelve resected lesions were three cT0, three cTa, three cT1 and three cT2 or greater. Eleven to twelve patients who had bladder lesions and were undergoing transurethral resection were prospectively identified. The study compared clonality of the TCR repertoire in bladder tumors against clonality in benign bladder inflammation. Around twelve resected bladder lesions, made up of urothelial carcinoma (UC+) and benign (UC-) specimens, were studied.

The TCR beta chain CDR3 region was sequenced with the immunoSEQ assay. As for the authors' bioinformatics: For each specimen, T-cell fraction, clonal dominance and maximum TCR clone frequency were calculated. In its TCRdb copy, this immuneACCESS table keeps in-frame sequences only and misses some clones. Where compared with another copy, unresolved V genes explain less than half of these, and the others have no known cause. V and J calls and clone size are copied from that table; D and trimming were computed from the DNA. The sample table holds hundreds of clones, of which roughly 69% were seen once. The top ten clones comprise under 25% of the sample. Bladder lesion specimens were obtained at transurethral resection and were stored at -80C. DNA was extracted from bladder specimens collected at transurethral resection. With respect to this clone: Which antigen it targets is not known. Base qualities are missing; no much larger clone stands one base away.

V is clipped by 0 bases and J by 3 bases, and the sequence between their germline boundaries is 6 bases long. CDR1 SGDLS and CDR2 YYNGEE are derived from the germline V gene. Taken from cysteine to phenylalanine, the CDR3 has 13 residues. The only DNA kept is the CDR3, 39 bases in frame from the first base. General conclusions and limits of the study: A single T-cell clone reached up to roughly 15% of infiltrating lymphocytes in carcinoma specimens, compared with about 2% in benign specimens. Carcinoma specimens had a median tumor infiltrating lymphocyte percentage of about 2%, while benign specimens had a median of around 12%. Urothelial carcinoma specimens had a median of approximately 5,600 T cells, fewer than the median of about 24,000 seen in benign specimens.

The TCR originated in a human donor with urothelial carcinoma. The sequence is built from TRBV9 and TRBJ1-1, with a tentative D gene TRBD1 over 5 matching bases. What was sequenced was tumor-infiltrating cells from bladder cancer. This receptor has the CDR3 CASSVGDDTEAFF. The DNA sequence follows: TGTGCCAGCAGCGTAGGGGACGACACTGAAGCTTTCTTT.